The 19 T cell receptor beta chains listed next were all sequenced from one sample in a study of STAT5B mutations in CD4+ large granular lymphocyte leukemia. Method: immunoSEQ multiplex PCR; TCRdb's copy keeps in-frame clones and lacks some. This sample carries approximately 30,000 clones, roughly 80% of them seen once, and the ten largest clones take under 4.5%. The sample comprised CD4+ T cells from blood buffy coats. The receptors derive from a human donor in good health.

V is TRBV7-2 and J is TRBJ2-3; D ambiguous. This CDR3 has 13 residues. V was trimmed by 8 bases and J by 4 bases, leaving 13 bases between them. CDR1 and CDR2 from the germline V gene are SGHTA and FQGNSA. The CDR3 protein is CASEPPQADTQYF. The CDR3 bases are TGTGCCAGCGAACCACCTCAGGCAGATACGCAGTATTTT.

CDR3 residues: CAIRQNGQAYEQYF. Here the CDR3 DNA reads TGTGCCATCAGACAAAACGGACAGGCCTACGAGCAGTACTTC. The chain has TRBV10-3 and TRBJ2-7; TRBD1 matches at 7 bases. This CDR3 is built from 14 residues. Germline V lookup: CDR1 ENHRY, CDR2 SYGVKD. The V segment lost 6 bases and the J segment 2 bases; nucleotides outside the gene matches: 7.

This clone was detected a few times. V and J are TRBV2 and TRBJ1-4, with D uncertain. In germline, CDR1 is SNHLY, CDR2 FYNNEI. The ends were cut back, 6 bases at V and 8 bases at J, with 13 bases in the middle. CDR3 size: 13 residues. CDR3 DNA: TGTGCCAGCAGGGGCCTACCCCGCGAAAAACTGTTTTTT. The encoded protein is CASRGLPREKLFF.

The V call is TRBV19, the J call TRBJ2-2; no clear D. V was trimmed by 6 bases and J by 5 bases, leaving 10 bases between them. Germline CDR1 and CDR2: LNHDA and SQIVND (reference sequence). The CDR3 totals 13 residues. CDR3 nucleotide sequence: TGTGCCAGTAGATCGACCCGGACCGGGGAGCTGTTTTTT. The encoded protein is CASRSTRTGELFF.

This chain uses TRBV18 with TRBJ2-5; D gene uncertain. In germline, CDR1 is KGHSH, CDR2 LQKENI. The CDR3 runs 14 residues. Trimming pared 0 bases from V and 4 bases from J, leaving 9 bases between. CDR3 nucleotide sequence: TGTGCCAGCTCACCACCGGTGATTCGAGAGACCCAGTACTTC. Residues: CASSPPVIRETQYF.

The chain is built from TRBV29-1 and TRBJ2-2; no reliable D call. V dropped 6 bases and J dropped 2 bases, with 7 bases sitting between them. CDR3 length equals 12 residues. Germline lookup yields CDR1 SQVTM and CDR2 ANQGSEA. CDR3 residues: CSVDTNTGELFF. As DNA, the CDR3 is TGCAGCGTCGACACAAACACCGGGGAGCTGTTTTTT.

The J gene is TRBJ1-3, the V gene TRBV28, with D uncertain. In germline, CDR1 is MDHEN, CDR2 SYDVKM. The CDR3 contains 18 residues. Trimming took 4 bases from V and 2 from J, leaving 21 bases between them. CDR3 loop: CASSSQTSYGMAGNTIYF. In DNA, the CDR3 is TGTGCCAGCAGTTCCCAAACTTCCTACGGGATGGCTGGAAACACCATATATTTT.

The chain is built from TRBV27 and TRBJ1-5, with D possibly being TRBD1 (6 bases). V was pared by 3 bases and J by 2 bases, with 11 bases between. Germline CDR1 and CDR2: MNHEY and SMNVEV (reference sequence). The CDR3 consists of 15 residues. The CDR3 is CASSFSGGGNQPQHF. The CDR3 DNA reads TGTGCCAGCAGTTTTTCGGGGGGCGGCAATCAGCCCCAGCATTTT.

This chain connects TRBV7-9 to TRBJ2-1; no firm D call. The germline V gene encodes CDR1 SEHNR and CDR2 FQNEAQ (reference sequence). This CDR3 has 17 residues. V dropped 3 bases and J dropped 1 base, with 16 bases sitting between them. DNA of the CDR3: TGTGCCAGCAGCTTTGGACGTATCGGGTCTTCCTACAATGAGCAGTTCTTC. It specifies CASSFGRIGSSYNEQFF.

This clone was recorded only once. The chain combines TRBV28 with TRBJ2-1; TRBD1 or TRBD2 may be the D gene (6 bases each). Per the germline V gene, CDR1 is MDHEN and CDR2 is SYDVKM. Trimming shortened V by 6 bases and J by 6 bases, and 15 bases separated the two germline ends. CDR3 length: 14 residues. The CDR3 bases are TGTGCCAGCAGCCGGGGGCCCCGGCGCAATGAGCAGTTCTTC. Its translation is CASSRGPRRNEQFF.

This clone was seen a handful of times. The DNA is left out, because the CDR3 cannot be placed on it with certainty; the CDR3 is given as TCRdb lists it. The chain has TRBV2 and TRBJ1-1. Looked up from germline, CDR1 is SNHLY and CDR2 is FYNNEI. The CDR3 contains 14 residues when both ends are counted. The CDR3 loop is CASILDGMNTEAFF.

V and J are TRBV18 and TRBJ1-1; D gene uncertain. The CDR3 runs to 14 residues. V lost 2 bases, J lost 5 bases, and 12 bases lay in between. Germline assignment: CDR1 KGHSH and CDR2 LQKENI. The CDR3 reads CASSPGDGKTEAFF. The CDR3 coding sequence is TGTGCCAGCTCACCAGGGGATGGAAAAACTGAAGCTTTCTTT.

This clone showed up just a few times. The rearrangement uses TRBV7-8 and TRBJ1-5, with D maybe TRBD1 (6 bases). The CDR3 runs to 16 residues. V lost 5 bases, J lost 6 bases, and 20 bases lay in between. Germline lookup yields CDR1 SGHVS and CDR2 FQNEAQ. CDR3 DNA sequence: TGTGCCAGCAGCGCCGGACGAAGACAGGCGGGTCAGCCCCAGCATTTT. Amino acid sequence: CASSAGRRQAGQPQHF.

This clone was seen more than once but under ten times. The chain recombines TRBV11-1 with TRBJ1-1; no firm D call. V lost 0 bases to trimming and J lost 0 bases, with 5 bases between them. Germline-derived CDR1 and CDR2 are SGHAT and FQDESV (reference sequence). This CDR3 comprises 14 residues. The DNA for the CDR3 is TGTGCCAGCAGCTTAGCAGCTATGAACACTGAAGCTTTCTTT. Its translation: CASSLAAMNTEAFF.

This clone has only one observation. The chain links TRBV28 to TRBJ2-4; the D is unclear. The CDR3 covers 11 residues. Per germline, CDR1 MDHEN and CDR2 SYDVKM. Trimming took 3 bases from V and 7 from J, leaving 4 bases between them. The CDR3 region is CASSFRNIQYF. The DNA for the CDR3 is TGTGCCAGCAGTTTCCGTAACATTCAGTACTTC.

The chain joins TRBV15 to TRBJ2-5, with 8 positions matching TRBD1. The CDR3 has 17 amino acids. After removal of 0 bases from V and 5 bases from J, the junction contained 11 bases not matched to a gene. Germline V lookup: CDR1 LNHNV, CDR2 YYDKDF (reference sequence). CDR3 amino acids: CATSRDIQGVSGETQYF. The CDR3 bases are TGTGCCACCAGCAGAGATATACAGGGGGTGTCTGGCGAGACCCAGTACTTC.

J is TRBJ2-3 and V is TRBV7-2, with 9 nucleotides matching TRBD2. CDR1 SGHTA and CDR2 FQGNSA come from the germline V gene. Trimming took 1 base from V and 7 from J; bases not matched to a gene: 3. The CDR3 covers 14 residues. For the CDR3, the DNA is TGTGCCAGCAGCTTAGTAGCGGGAGTCCATACGCAGTATTTT. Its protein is CASSLVAGVHTQYF.

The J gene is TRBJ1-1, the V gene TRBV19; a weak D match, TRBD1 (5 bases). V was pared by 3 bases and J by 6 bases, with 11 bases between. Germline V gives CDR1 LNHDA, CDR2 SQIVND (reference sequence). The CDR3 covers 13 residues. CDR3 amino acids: CASSITRGAEAFF. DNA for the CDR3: TGTGCCAGTAGTATTACGAGGGGAGCTGAAGCTTTCTTT.

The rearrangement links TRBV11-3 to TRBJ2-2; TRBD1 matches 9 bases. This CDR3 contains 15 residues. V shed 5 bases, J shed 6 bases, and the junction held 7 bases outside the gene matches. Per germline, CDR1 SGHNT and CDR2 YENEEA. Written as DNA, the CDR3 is TGTGCCAGCAGCCAAACAGGGACAGGGTCCGGGGAGCTGTTTTTT. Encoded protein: CASSQTGTGSGELFF.